Presented here are 24 T cell receptor beta chains from one specimen sequenced in a study of blood T cell repertoires in COVID-19. The assay was immunoSEQ multiplex PCR, and TCRdb's table has in-frame clones only and misses some. The repertoire includes over 85,000 clones, around 79% of them detected once, and more than 20% sits in the top ten. Source material: peripheral blood. The source is a human donor in a cohort sampled during active COVID-19.

V gene TRBV4-2 combines with J gene TRBJ2-1; D is unclear. V was pared by 3 bases and J by 9 bases, with 15 bases between. This CDR3 is built from 14 residues. Germline CDR1 reads LGHNA; CDR2 reads YNFKEQ. CDR3: CASSHRSPATEQFF. Written as DNA, the CDR3 is TGTGCCAGCAGCCATCGGTCTCCTGCCACTGAGCAGTTCTTC.

The chain carries TRBV24-1 and TRBJ2-7; 7 positions match TRBD1. Germline loops: CDR1 KGHDR, CDR2 SFDVKD. The CDR3 covers 15 residues. The ends lost 3 bases at V and 3 bases at J; junction bases unmatched: 7. CDR3 sequence (DNA): TGTGCCACCAGTGATCCCCTCCGGGACAGCTACGAGCAGTACTTC. It encodes CATSDPLRDSYEQYF.

This chain links TRBV5-1 with TRBJ2-3; no clear D gene. V was cut by 6 bases and J by 5 bases, with 16 bases left in between. The germline V gene encodes CDR1 SGHRS and CDR2 YFSETQ. The CDR3 runs to 14 residues. CDR3 loop: CASTVSVPGDTQYF. As DNA, the CDR3 is TGCGCCAGCACCGTCTCTGTCCCGGGAGATACGCAGTATTTT.

This clone was found a few times. One junction end disagrees with the germline gene, perhaps due to a read error. The CDR3 here is CASSLSGRETQYF. CDR3 sequence (DNA): TGTGCTAGCAGCTTATCAGGGAGGGAGACCCAGTACTTC. The J gene is TRBJ2-5, the V gene TRBV7-7; weak D call: TRBD2 (6 bases). The V gene's germline CDR1 is SSHAT and CDR2 FNYEAQ (reference sequence). This CDR3 is built from 13 residues.

Comments on this clone: At one boundary the junction diverges from the germline segment, which might be a read error. The gene calls are TRBV6-5 and TRBJ1-2; TRBD1 agrees at 11 bases. The CDR3 consists of 15 residues. Looked up from germline, CDR1 is MNHEY and CDR2 is SVGAGI. The CDR3: CASSDSGTGGYGYTF. The CDR3 DNA follows: TGTGCCAGCAGTGACTCCGGGACAGGGGGCTATGGCTACACCTTC.

The gene calls are TRBV28 and TRBJ2-7, with 12 bases fitting TRBD2. V gave up 8 bases and J gave up 6 bases; unmatched junction bases: 5. CDR3 size: 13 residues. Germline values: CDR1 MDHEN, CDR2 SYDVKM. The CDR3 here is CASLGLAGSEQYF. DNA of the CDR3: TGTGCCAGCCTGGGACTAGCGGGTAGCGAGCAGTACTTC.

The chain joins TRBV5-5 to TRBJ2-7, with 11 bases aligning to TRBD2. Looked up from germline, CDR1 is SGHKS and CDR2 is YYEKEE (reference sequence). This CDR3 has 15 residues. J lost 2 bases, V lost 4 bases, and 5 bases had no gene match. Here the CDR3 reads CASSSIAGGPYEQYF. The CDR3 DNA sequence: TGTGCCAGCAGCAGCATAGCGGGAGGGCCCTACGAGCAGTACTTC.

The V gene is TRBV28, the J gene TRBJ1-2; no definite D call. Trimming took 5 bases from V and 6 from J, leaving 10 bases between them. The CDR3 spans 12 residues. Germline CDR1 is MDHEN and CDR2 is SYDVKM. This CDR3 reads CASSRVTDGYTF. The CDR3 DNA is TGTGCCAGCAGTCGGGTGACGGATGGCTACACCTTC.

The chain links TRBV13 to TRBJ2-4; D remains ambiguous. Trimming pared 4 bases from V and 9 bases from J, leaving 16 bases between. This CDR3 is 14 amino acids long. The germline V gene encodes CDR1 PRHDT and CDR2 FYEKMQ (reference sequence). The CDR3 DNA is TGTGCCAGCAGCTCAAATAGAGATTCCGGCATTCAGTACTTC. Translated, it gives CASSSNRDSGIQYF.

The chain recombines TRBV4-3 with TRBJ2-5; 8 positions match TRBD2. Germline-derived CDR1 and CDR2 are LGHNA and YSLEER. V trimming: 2 bases; J trimming: 5 bases; junction bases outside the gene matches: 16. This CDR3 comprises 18 residues. CDR3 residues: CASSQRASTGGPRETQYF. The CDR3 DNA reads as TGCGCCAGCAGCCAAAGGGCCTCGACGGGAGGGCCACGGGAGACCCAGTACTTC.

This chain uses TRBV29-1 with TRBJ2-7; 15 bases match TRBD2. CDR1 is SQVTM and CDR2 is ANQGSEA in the germline V gene. The trim removed 6 bases at V and 4 bases at J, leaving 16 bases unmatched. The CDR3 runs to 18 residues. The CDR3 is CSVGTGLAGGWAYYEQYF. CDR3 DNA sequence: TGCAGCGTAGGAACGGGACTAGCGGGAGGATGGGCTTATTACGAGCAGTACTTC.

The gene calls are TRBV3-1 (or the pseudogene TRBV3-2) and TRBJ2-1; D perhaps matches TRBD2 (6 bases). CDR1 LGHDT and CDR2 YNNKEL come from the germline V gene (reference sequence). CDR3 size: 14 residues. V was trimmed by 3 bases and J by 15 bases, leaving 21 bases between them. CDR3 amino acids: CASSQRDGLLSTFF. DNA of the CDR3: TGTGCCAGCAGCCAGCGGGACGGACTCCTTAGTACGTTCTTC.

This clone was seen once. The chain carries TRBV19 and TRBJ2-4; D gene ambiguous. CDR3 length: 14 residues. Germline CDR1 and CDR2: LNHDA and SQIVND (reference sequence). The V end lost 5 bases, the J end lost 2 bases, and 10 bases lay between the germline ends. The CDR3 loop is CASSVQVPKNIQYF. For the CDR3, the DNA is TGTGCCAGTAGTGTTCAGGTCCCCAAAAACATTCAGTACTTC.

There are a few counts of this clone. V and J are TRBV6-2 or TRBV6-3 and TRBJ1-2; D is undetermined. CDR3 size: 15 residues. Trimming took 4 bases from V and 2 from J, leaving 14 bases between them. Germline V gene data show CDR1 as MNHEY and CDR2 as SVGEGT. CDR3 residues: CASSSFGAENYGYTF. CDR3 coding DNA: TGTGCCAGCAGTTCTTTTGGAGCGGAAAACTATGGCTACACCTTC.

The rearrangement joins TRBV12-3 or TRBV12-4 to TRBJ1-1, with D perhaps TRBD1 (5 bases). The CDR3 is made up of 12 amino acids. The ends were cut back, 5 bases at V and 3 bases at J, with 7 bases in the middle. The CDR3 DNA follows: TGTGCCAGCAGTCAGGGTTACACTGAAGCTTTCTTT. This sequence encodes CASSQGYTEAFF.

The chain links TRBV5-1 to TRBJ1-2; 7 nucleotides match TRBD1. This CDR3 spans 18 amino acids. Trimming removed 4 bases from V and 0 bases from J; junction bases left unmatched: 15. Germline CDR1 reads SGHRS; CDR2 reads YFSETQ. The CDR3 protein is CASSPSLSGTASNYGYTF. The CDR3 DNA follows: TGCGCCAGCAGCCCCAGTTTGTCGGGGACAGCTTCTAACTATGGCTACACCTTC.

This clone appeared a single time. J is TRBJ1-2 and V is TRBV6-5, with 8 bases that match TRBD1. CDR3 length: 14 residues. In germline, CDR1 is MNHEY, CDR2 SVGAGI. The V segment lost 6 bases and the J segment 2 bases; nucleotides outside the gene matches: 5. The CDR3 here is CASRKPGGNYGYTF. Written as DNA, the CDR3 is TGTGCCAGCAGAAAACCAGGGGGCAACTATGGCTACACCTTC.

This chain connects TRBV20-1 to TRBJ2-4; no clear D. Germline assignment: CDR1 DFQATT and CDR2 SNEGSKA (reference sequence). The CDR3 contains 11 residues. CDR3 nucleotides: TGCAGCCCTAACCGAGTGGACATTCAGTACTTC. Its protein product is CSPNRVDIQYF.

The chain recombines TRBV5-4 with TRBJ2-3; TRBD2 matches 10 bases. Trimming took 0 bases from V and 3 from J; bases not matched to a gene: 7. This CDR3 region has 17 residues. Germline V CDR1 and CDR2: SGHNT, YYREEE (reference sequence). The CDR3 spells CASSLGGAGGPTDTQYF. Written as DNA, the CDR3 is TGTGCCAGCAGCTTGGGAGGAGCGGGAGGGCCTACAGATACGCAGTATTTT. The complete variable domain, with remaining parts taken from reference TRBV5-4 and TRBJ2-3, reads ETGVTQSPTHLIKTRGQQVTLRCSSQSGHNTVSWYQQALGQGPQFIFQYYREEENGRGNFPPRFSGLQFPNYSSELNVNALELDDSALYLCASSLGGAGGPTDTQYFGPGTRLTVL.

The chain recombines TRBV6-1 with TRBJ1-1; a weak D match, TRBD1 (6 bases). With 0 bases removed from V and 1 base from J, the gap between germline ends came to 18 bases. The germline gives CDR1 MNHNS, CDR2 SASEGT. This CDR3 comprises 18 residues. The CDR3 bases are TGTGCCAGCAGTGAAGCGAAGGGGCAGGGGTACGGGAACACTGAAGCTTTCTTT. Amino acid sequence: CASSEAKGQGYGNTEAFF.

This clone occurred once. V usage is TRBV6-5 and J usage is TRBJ2-1; 7 nucleotides align to TRBD2. V was pared by 7 bases and J by 7 bases, with 13 bases of the junction left unmatched. The germline gives CDR1 MNHEY, CDR2 SVGAGI. This CDR3 region has 15 residues. The CDR3 loop reads CASNFGGRARNEQFF. The DNA of the CDR3 is TGTGCCAGCAACTTTGGAGGGAGGGCCAGGAATGAGCAGTTCTTC.

This clone occurred many times. The chain couples TRBV12-3 or TRBV12-4 to TRBJ1-1; no firm D call. V dropped 2 bases and J dropped 2 bases, with 6 bases sitting between them. The CDR3 spans 13 residues. This CDR3 is CASSLQVNTEAFF. As DNA, the CDR3 is TGTGCCAGCAGTTTACAGGTTAACACTGAAGCTTTCTTT.

V and J are TRBV18 and TRBJ2-1, with D tentatively TRBD2 (5 bases). The CDR3 covers 14 residues. The V end lost 2 bases, the J end lost 5 bases, and 10 bases lay between the germline ends. Germline CDR1 and CDR2: KGHSH and LQKENI. The CDR3 DNA is TGTGCCAGCTCACCAGGGAGCTCGGACAATGAGCAGTTCTTC. Encoded protein: CASSPGSSDNEQFF.

The J gene is TRBJ1-2, the V gene TRBV28; 7 bases agree with TRBD1. Unmatched junction bases numbered 10, after V lost 6 bases and J lost 3 bases. The CDR3 is 15 amino acids. Germline V gives CDR1 MDHEN, CDR2 SYDVKM. CDR3 sequence: CASRGQPTFDYGYTF. The CDR3, as DNA: TGTGCCAGCAGGGGACAGCCGACCTTTGACTATGGCTACACCTTC.